The T cell receptor (beta chain) under discussion was sequenced for a study of cytomegalovirus exposure and HLA in healthy donors. Use of 60 Vbeta and 13 Jbeta primers characterized the PCR. Using immunoSEQ multiplex PCR, the repertoire was profiled, and TCRdb retains in-frame clones only, with some absent. The table includes 160,000 or so clones, around 80% detected once. Trimming took 5 bases from V and 6 from J, leaving 16 bases between them. In germline, CDR1 is SGHTA, CDR2 FQGNSA. The CDR3 totals 15 residues. The sample comprised PBMCs. This receptor was obtained from a female donor in good health and CMV-seronegative. This chain uses TRBV7-2 with TRBJ1-4, with D perhaps TRBD1 (5 bases). CDR3: CASSPSTANYEKLFF. For the CDR3, the DNA is TGTGCCAGCAGCCCGTCGACAGCCAATTATGAAAAACTGTTTTTT.